These 14 T cell receptor beta chains originate from one sample sequenced in a study of OX40 agonist ivuxolimab in advanced cancers. Sequencing was performed with immunoSEQ multiplex PCR; in TCRdb, only in-frame clones are kept and a portion is missing. The sample carries 65,000 to 85,000 clones, about 90% recorded once. The material was CD4+ or CD8+ T cells sorted from blood, obtained in a trial of the OX40 agonist ivuxolimab. The receptors come from an adult with an advanced solid tumor such as melanoma, head and neck, liver or kidney cancer.

The chain recombines TRBV4-1 with TRBJ2-5; 8 bases map to TRBD1. Losses at the gene ends were 0 bases for V and 7 bases for J; bases not matched to a gene: 13. The CDR3 spans 17 residues. CDR1 MGHRA and CDR2 YSYEKL come from the germline V gene. CDR3 sequence: CASSQEHGQGGRGTQYF. In DNA, the CDR3 is TGCGCCAGCAGCCAAGAGCACGGACAGGGAGGTCGCGGGACCCAGTACTTC.

This chain uses TRBV6-1 with TRBJ2-5; 9 bases match TRBD1. Judging by the DNA end, TRBJ2-7 fits better; the J call may be wrong. The CDR3 length is 14 residues. CDR1 is MNHNS, CDR2 SASEGT, per germline. The CDR3 DNA sequence: TGTGCCAGCACCAACTGGGGACAGGGATACGAGCAGTACTTC. Translating it yields CASTNWGQGYEQYF.

This sequence joins TRBV14 and TRBJ2-3; D is uncertain. This CDR3 is 17 amino acids long. V lost 5 bases, J lost 2 bases, and 20 bases lay in between. CDR1 SGHDN and CDR2 FVKESK come from the germline V gene. CDR3 in DNA: TGTGCCAGCAGCTGCATACTACCGGGTTTAGTCACAGATACGCAGTATTTT. Protein product: CASSCILPGLVTDTQYF.

This clone appeared a single time. This sequence joins TRBV18 and TRBJ1-2; TRBD1 matches 8 bases. CDR3 length equals 14 residues. V lost 2 bases, J lost 8 bases, and 7 bases stayed unmatched. Germline values: CDR1 KGHSH, CDR2 LQKENI. The CDR3 region has the DNA TGTGCCAGCTCACCAAGCAGGGGGCATTTCGGCTACACCTTC. Translating gives CASSPSRGHFGYTF.

This clone was seen only once. The chain recombines TRBV7-9 with TRBJ2-1; TRBD2 matches at 8 bases. Germline V lookup: CDR1 SEHNR, CDR2 FQNEAQ (reference sequence). The CDR3 is 15 amino acids. V shed 5 bases, J shed 8 bases, and the junction held 11 bases outside the gene matches. CDR3 protein: CASSPPGLVGDEQFF. CDR3 DNA sequence: TGTGCCAGCAGCCCACCGGGACTAGTTGGCGATGAGCAGTTCTTC.

This clone was seen only once. J is TRBJ2-2 and V is TRBV21-1; TRBD2 is taken as the D call from the table, unchecked against the DNA. TRBV21-1 is a pseudogene. This CDR3 has 17 amino acids. The chain's CDR3 is CASSSLKREGLTGELFF. CDR3 bases: TGTGCCAGCAGCAGTTTAAAGCGGGAGGGCCTCACCGGGGAGCTGTTTTTT.

This clone has only one observation. The chain links TRBV28 to TRBJ2-7; 10 bases are a match to TRBD2. Germline trimming cut 1 base from V and 1 base from J; bases unmatched to any gene: 1. Germline V CDR1 and CDR2: MDHEN, SYDVKM. The CDR3 runs 15 residues. In DNA, the CDR3 is TGTGCCAGCAGTTTATCACTAGCGGGGTCCTACGAGCAGTACTTC. It translates to CASSLSLAGSYEQYF.

The rearrangement uses TRBV7-9 and TRBJ1-4; TRBD1 is a possible D gene (6 bases). The germline V gene encodes CDR1 SEHNR and CDR2 FQNEAQ (reference sequence). The length of the CDR3 is 16 residues. V lost 5 bases, J lost 3 bases, and 16 bases lay in between. CDR3 bases: TGTGCCAGCAGCCCACGTAGGGGGACGTCTAATGAAAAACTGTTTTTT. Its protein product is CASSPRRGTSNEKLFF. Filled out from reference TRBV7-9 and TRBJ1-4, the complete variable domain reads DTGVSQNPRHKITKRGQNVTFRCDPISEHNRLYWYRQTLGQGPEFLTYFQNEAQLEKSRLLSDRFSAERPKGSFSTLEIQRTEQGDSAMYLCASSPRRGTSNEKLFFGSGTQLSVL.

CDR3 nucleotide sequence: TGTGCCAGCAGCCAAGAAGCGCGGGGAGCTTTCTTT. Protein: CASSQEARGAFF. The rearrangement uses TRBV4-2 and TRBJ1-1, with no clear D. Germline V gives CDR1 LGHNA, CDR2 YNFKEQ. The ends were cut back, 0 bases at V and 10 bases at J, with 9 bases in the middle. The CDR3 extends over 12 amino acids.

The V gene is TRBV7-2, the J gene TRBJ2-3; no clear D gene. The V and J ends lost 5 bases and 2 bases respectively, with 2 bases between them. Germline assignment: CDR1 SGHTA and CDR2 FQGNSA. The CDR3 has 11 residues. CDR3 loop: CASSPTDTQYF. CDR3 nucleotides: TGTGCCAGCAGCCCCACAGATACGCAGTATTTT.

This sequence joins TRBV5-4 and TRBJ1-2; a possible D gene is TRBD1 (5 bases). V was pared by 4 bases and J by 4 bases, with 20 bases between. This CDR3 region has 16 residues. The germline CDR1 and CDR2 sequences are SGHNT and YYREEE (reference sequence). The CDR3 sequence: CASSPSMGRTTYGYTF. The CDR3 region has the DNA TGTGCCAGCAGCCCATCAATGGGACGGACGACCTATGGCTACACCTTC.

This clone was counted a single time. The chain combines TRBV5-6 with TRBJ2-7; D not resolved. The CDR3 runs to 11 residues. Between the trimmed V and J ends, which lost 4 bases and 4 bases, there was a span of 6 bases. The germline gives CDR1 SGHDT, CDR2 YYEEEE. The CDR3 sequence: CASSQTYEQYF. The CDR3 nucleotides read TGTGCCAGCAGCCAGACTTACGAGCAGTACTTC.

The gene calls are TRBV5-1 and TRBJ1-4, with D unclear. The ends were cut back, 4 bases at V and 8 bases at J, with 12 bases in the middle. CDR3 length: 13 residues. The V gene's germline CDR1 is SGHRS and CDR2 YFSETQ. CDR3 sequence: CASSPGPEEKLFF. The CDR3 DNA sequence: TGCGCCAGCAGCCCGGGTCCGGAGGAAAAACTGTTTTTT.

V gene TRBV18 combines with J gene TRBJ2-7; TRBD2 might be the D (5 bases). The CDR3 has 12 residues. Deletions cut 3 bases from V and 9 bases from J, with 12 bases between. CDR1 is KGHSH, CDR2 LQKENI, per germline. The CDR3 region has the DNA TGTGCCAGCTCACCCGCTCGAGAGGGGCAGTACTTC. Translating it yields CASSPAREGQYF. Supplemented by reference TRBV18 and TRBJ2-7, the full variable domain reads NAGVMQNPRHLVRRRGQEARLRCSPMKGHSHVYWYRQLPEEGLKFMVYLQKENIIDESGMPKERFSAEFPKEGPSILRIQQVVRGDSAAYFCASSPAREGQYFGPGTRLTVT.